One sample yielded the 17 T cell receptor beta chains listed below, sequenced in a study of spatial heterogeneity in lung cancer. Time point of the sample: sample taken at primary tumor resection. Whole RNA was taken from tumor, nontumor lung or frozen PBMC; it was then sequenced unsorted. Each CDR3 protein is one row after TCRdb ran MiXCR on the 5' RACE reads. The sample holds about 11,000 distinct CDR3 sequences, around 6.5% seen once. The material sequenced was PBMCs, taken at surgery. These receptors originate from a male donor with early-stage non-small cell lung cancer.

This clonotype was counted ten times or more. A library made for alpha chains picked up this beta chain off target, so its size means little. This sequence joins TRBV27 and TRBJ2-1; 8 bases agree with TRBD2. The CDR3 spans 14 residues. V trimming: 7 bases; J trimming: 2 bases; junction bases outside the gene matches: 4. Germline CDR1 reads MNHEY; CDR2 reads SMNVEV (reference sequence). CDR3 coding DNA: TGTGCCAGCATGAGCGGGGGAGCCTACAATGAGCAGTTCTTC. Amino acid sequence: CASMSGGAYNEQFF.

This clonotype is medium-sized by share. Within a library made for alpha chains, this beta chain is off target, and its count is uninformative. This chain connects TRBV5-1 to TRBJ2-1; D call uncertain. V was cut by 4 bases and J by 9 bases, with 8 bases left in between. Germline loops: CDR1 SGHRS, CDR2 YFSETQ. This CDR3 contains 11 residues. CDR3 in amino acids: CASSILSEQFF. The CDR3 nucleotides read TGCGCCAGCAGCATCCTTAGTGAGCAGTTCTTC.

The sample holds many counts of this clonotype. This beta chain is an unintended read in a library built for alpha chains; its size means little. This chain connects TRBV3-1 to TRBJ1-1; tentative D call: TRBD1 (5 bases). The CDR3 covers 15 residues. Per the germline V gene, CDR1 is LGHDT and CDR2 is YNNKEL (reference sequence). V lost 0 bases to trimming and J lost 5 bases, with 13 bases between them. CDR3 residues: CASSQDRPGLTEAFF. In DNA, the CDR3 is TGTGCCAGCAGCCAAGATAGGCCAGGGCTGACTGAAGCTTTCTTT.

This clonotype occurred many times. For a library built for alpha chains, this beta chain is a stray read; little rests on its size. The rearrangement links TRBV6-5 to TRBJ2-2; tentative D call: TRBD2 (6 bases). V was clipped by 2 bases and J by 0 bases, with 22 bases between them. Per the germline V gene, CDR1 is MNHEY and CDR2 is SVGAGI. The CDR3 is 20 residues long. The CDR3 DNA is TGTGCCAGCAGTTACCCCGGGCGGAGCGGGTCACTTTCGAACACCGGGGAGCTGTTTTTT. It codes for CASSYPGRSGSLSNTGELFF.

This clonotype is medium-sized within its sample. The size of this beta chain means little, since it is a stray read in a library made for alpha chains. The chain employs TRBV20-1 and TRBJ2-3; TRBD2 is a possible D gene (6 bases). Germline CDR1 is DFQATT and CDR2 is SNEGSKA (reference sequence). CDR3 length: 13 residues. V dropped 7 bases and J dropped 3 bases, with 14 bases sitting between them. The CDR3, as DNA: TGCAGTGGGCGGGGACTTACGACAGATACGCAGTATTTT. This gives the protein CSGRGLTTDTQYF.

This clonotype has a count of ten or more. The library was designed around alpha chains, so this beta chain is a stray read whose abundance carries little weight. The chain joins TRBV29-1 to TRBJ2-2; TRBD1 matches at 7 bases. Germline CDR1 is SQVTM and CDR2 is ANQGSEA. With 4 bases clipped from V and 4 bases from J, the junction kept 6 bases outside the gene matches. The CDR3 loop spans 14 amino acids. CDR3 sequence: CSVGLAGGTGELFF. The CDR3 DNA follows: TGCAGCGTTGGACTCGCAGGGGGCACCGGGGAGCTGTTTTTT.

This clonotype has at least ten counts. This beta chain slipped into a library made for alpha chains as a stray read, so its size is not meaningful. This rearrangement joins TRBV5-8 to TRBJ1-4; 7 nucleotides line up with TRBD1. V was clipped by 2 bases and J by 0 bases; unmatched bases: 4. This CDR3 comprises 16 residues. From germline, CDR1 is SGHTS and CDR2 YDEGEE. CDR3 nucleotide sequence: TGTGCCAGCAGCTTCACAGGGGATTCAACTAATGAAAAACTGTTTTTT. It is translated as CASSFTGDSTNEKLFF. Looking up the rest from reference TRBV5-8 and TRBJ1-4 gives the full variable domain: EAGVTQSPTHLIKTRGQQATLRCSPISGHTSVYWYQQALGLGLQFLLWYDEGEERNRGNFPPRFSGRQFPNYSSELNVNALELEDSALYLCASSFTGDSTNEKLFFGSGTQLSVL.

Relative to its sample, this clonotype is medium-sized. Since it is a stray read in a library aimed at alpha chains, this beta chain has a size that is not meaningful. This chain connects TRBV27 to TRBJ2-7, with 8 bases identical to TRBD1. Germline trimming cut 4 bases from V and 2 bases from J; bases unmatched to any gene: 4. Germline V lookup: CDR1 MNHEY, CDR2 SMNVEV (reference sequence). The CDR3 loop spans 14 amino acids. The CDR3 is CASSYGTGPYEQYF. The DNA for the CDR3 is TGTGCCAGCAGTTACGGGACAGGCCCCTACGAGCAGTACTTC.

At least ten counts were recorded for this clonotype. In a library made to pick up alpha chains, this beta chain is a stray read with a size that means little. The chain joins TRBV4-1 to TRBJ2-1; TRBD1 is a possible D gene (5 bases). CDR3 length: 17 residues. Trimming shortened V by 2 bases and J by 7 bases, and 21 bases separated the two germline ends. Germline loops: CDR1 MGHRA, CDR2 YSYEKL. CDR3 sequence: CASSQSPARQGKNEQFF. DNA of the CDR3: TGCGCCAGCAGCCAAAGTCCCGCTCGGCAGGGTAAAAATGAGCAGTTCTTC.

In this sample, this clonotype turned up many times. The library was designed around alpha chains, so this beta chain is a stray read whose abundance carries little weight. V and J are TRBV2 and TRBJ2-1; TRBD2 matches at 9 bases. The CDR3 length is 14 residues. Germline V gene data show CDR1 as SNHLY and CDR2 as FYNNEI. With 8 bases clipped from V and 3 bases from J, the junction kept 5 bases outside the gene matches. DNA for the CDR3: TGTGCCAGCGCGGCTAGCGGGAACTACAATGAGCAGTTCTTC. It specifies CASAASGNYNEQFF.

Many counts were recorded for this clonotype. This beta chain turned up in a library designed for alpha chains; as an off-target read, its abundance says little. J is TRBJ2-7 and V is TRBV27; D possibly corresponds to TRBD2 (6 bases). This CDR3 comprises 13 residues. The germline V gene encodes CDR1 MNHEY and CDR2 SMNVEV (reference sequence). V was pared by 2 bases and J by 3 bases, with 8 bases between. CDR3 sequence (DNA): TGTGCCAGCAGTTTAGGACTACACTACGAGCAGTACTTC. Translated: CASSLGLHYEQYF.

Many counts were recorded for this clonotype. Since it is a stray read in a library aimed at alpha chains, this beta chain has a size that is not meaningful. The CDR3 DNA reads as TGTGCCAGCGGCCGGGGAGAGTGGGGGGGCGAGACCCAGTACTTC. Translation: CASGRGEWGGETQYF. The chain recombines TRBV7-8 with TRBJ2-5; D is possibly TRBD2 (7 bases). The CDR3 totals 15 residues. The V gene lost 8 bases and the J gene lost 5 bases, with 21 bases spanning the gap. Looked up from germline, CDR1 is SGHVS and CDR2 is FQNEAQ.

This clonotype was observed many times. A library made for alpha chains picked up this beta chain off target, so its size means little. V and J are TRBV11-2 and TRBJ2-1; 15 nucleotides agree with TRBD2. From germline, CDR1 is SGHAT and CDR2 FQNNGV. V lost 5 bases to trimming and J lost 5 bases; unmatched junction nucleotides: 7. CDR3 length: 17 residues. CDR3 nucleotides: TGTGCCAGCAGCCGACGTGGGACTAGCGGGGGGAACAATGAGCAGTTCTTC. It translates to CASSRRGTSGGNNEQFF.

There are many counts of this clonotype. A library prepared for alpha chains yielded this beta chain as an off-target read; its size is of little meaning. The genes are TRBV28 and TRBJ1-5; weak D call: TRBD1 (6 bases). The CDR3 runs to 15 residues. CDR1 is MDHEN and CDR2 is SYDVKM in the germline V gene. V was trimmed by 2 bases and J by 4 bases, leaving 12 bases between them. The CDR3 DNA reads as TGTGCCAGCAGTTTAAGACAGGAAGAAAATCAGCCCCAGCATTTT. Its protein product is CASSLRQEENQPQHF.

At least ten counts were recorded for this clonotype. This beta chain was picked up by a library intended for alpha chains and is off target, so its count carries little meaning. This chain connects TRBV18 to TRBJ2-3; TRBD1 might be the D (5 bases). V lost 3 bases, J lost 0 bases, and 19 bases lay in between. The CDR3 has 18 amino acids. Germline V CDR1 and CDR2: KGHSH, LQKENI. CDR3 protein: CASSPRAAQGRSTDTQYF. CDR3 nucleotide sequence: TGTGCCAGCTCACCTAGGGCCGCTCAGGGAAGGAGCACAGATACGCAGTATTTT.

About this clonotype: This beta chain came through as a stray read in a library set up for alpha chains, and its size says little. J is TRBJ2-1 and V is TRBV11-2, with D perhaps matching TRBD1 (7 bases). Trimming pared 7 bases from V and 14 bases from J, leaving 21 bases between. There are 13 residues in the CDR3. The germline CDR1 and CDR2 sequences are SGHAT and FQNNGV. The CDR3 reads CASTPGGTVDEFF. In DNA form, the CDR3 reads TGTGCCAGCACCCCAGGGGGGACCGTCGACGAGTTCTTC.

This clonotype was found many times. As an off-target read in a library built for alpha chains, this beta chain has a frequency of little significance. The genes are TRBV29-1 and TRBJ1-4; 7 bases map to TRBD1. V lost 6 bases to trimming and J lost 8 bases; unmatched junction nucleotides: 6. CDR1 SQVTM and CDR2 ANQGSEA come from the germline V gene. The CDR3 length is 12 residues. The CDR3 nucleotides are TGCAGCGTCTCGACAGGGATCGAAAAACTGTTTTTT. This translates into CSVSTGIEKLFF.